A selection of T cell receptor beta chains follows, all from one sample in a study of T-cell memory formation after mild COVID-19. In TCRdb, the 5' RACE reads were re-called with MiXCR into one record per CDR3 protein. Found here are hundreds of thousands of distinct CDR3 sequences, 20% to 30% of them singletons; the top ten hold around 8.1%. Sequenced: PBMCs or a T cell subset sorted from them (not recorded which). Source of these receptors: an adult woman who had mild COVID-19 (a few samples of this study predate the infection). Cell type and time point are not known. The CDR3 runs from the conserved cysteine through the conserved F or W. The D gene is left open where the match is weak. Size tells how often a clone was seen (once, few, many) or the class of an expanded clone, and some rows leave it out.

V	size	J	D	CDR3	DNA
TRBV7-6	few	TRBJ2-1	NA	CASSLDPSGPGEQFF	TGTGCCAGCAGCTTAGATCCTAGTGGGCCAGGGGAGCAGTTCTTC
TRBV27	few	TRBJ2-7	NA	CASRSGEGGQWYEQYF	TGTGCCAGCAGATCCGGAGAAGGGGGTCAATGGTACGAGCAGTACTTC
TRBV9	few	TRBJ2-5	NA	CASSVEETQYF	TGTGCCAGCAGCGTCGAAGAGACCCAGTACTTC
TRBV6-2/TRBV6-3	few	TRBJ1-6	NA	CASSWGAGVSPLHF	TGTGCCAGCAGCTGGGGGGCCGGGGTTTCACCCCTCCACTTT
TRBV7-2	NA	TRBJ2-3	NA	CASSPVGIGADTQYF	TGTGCCAGCAGTCCTGTGGGTATCGGCGCAGATACGCAGTATTTT
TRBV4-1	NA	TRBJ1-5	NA	CASSQEGGGQPQHF	TGCGCCAGCAGCCAAGAGGGGGGTGGTCAGCCCCAGCATTTT
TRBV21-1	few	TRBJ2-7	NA	CASSSSLTLLAYEQYF	TGTGCCAGCAGCTCCAGCTTGACTCTATTAGCCTACGAGCAGTACTTC
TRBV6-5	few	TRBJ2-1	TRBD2	CASSYRRGRSYNEQFF	TGTGCCAGCAGTTACCGCCGCGGGAGAAGCTACAATGAGCAGTTCTTC
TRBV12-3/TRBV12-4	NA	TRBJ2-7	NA	CASSVDGPYEQYF	TGTGCCAGCAGTGTAGATGGCCCCTACGAGCAGTACTTC
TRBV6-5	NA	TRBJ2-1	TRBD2	CASSSGTSGTYEQFF	TGTGCCAGCAGCTCCGGGACTAGCGGGACATATGAGCAGTTCTTC
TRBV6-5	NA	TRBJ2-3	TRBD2	CASSLLAGGLSDTQYF	TGTGCCAGCAGCCTCCTAGCGGGAGGGCTCTCAGATACGCAGTATTTT
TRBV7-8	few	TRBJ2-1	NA	CASSPYTRADNEQFF	TGTGCCAGCAGCCCCTACACCAGGGCCGACAATGAGCAGTTCTTC
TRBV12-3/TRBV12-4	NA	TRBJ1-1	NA	CASSLSPGPEAFF	TGTGCCAGCAGTTTAAGTCCAGGGCCTGAAGCTTTCTTT
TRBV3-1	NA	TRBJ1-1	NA	CASSQDWQGFTEAFF	TGTGCCAGCAGCCAAGATTGGCAGGGGTTCACTGAAGCTTTCTTT
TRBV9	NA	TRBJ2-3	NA	CASSVSVPSTDKQYF	TGTGCCAGCAGCGTAAGCGTTCCTAGCACAGATAAGCAGTATTTT
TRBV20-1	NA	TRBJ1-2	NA	CSARDLQDNYGYTF	TGCAGTGCTAGAGATCTCCAGGATAACTATGGCTACACCTTC
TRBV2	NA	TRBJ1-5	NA	CASSVQGGQPQHF	TGTGCCAGCAGTGTTCAGGGAGGACAGCCCCAGCATTTT
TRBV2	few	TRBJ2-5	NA	CASSEWEGGQETQYF	TGTGCCAGCAGTGAATGGGAAGGGGGCCAAGAGACCCAGTACTTC
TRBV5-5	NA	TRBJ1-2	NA	CASTRPSGQNYGYTF	TGTGCCAGCACCAGACCCTCGGGGCAGAACTATGGCTACACCTTC
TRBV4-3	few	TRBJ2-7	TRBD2	CASSPLAGGTYEQYF	TGCGCCAGCAGCCCGCTAGCGGGAGGGACCTACGAGCAGTACTTC
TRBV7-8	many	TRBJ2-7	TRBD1	CASSPTGQGIYEQYF	TGTGCCAGCAGCCCCACTGGACAGGGTATATACGAGCAGTACTTC
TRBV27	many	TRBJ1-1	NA	CASSLLQGNTEAFF	TGTGCCAGCAGCCTTTTACAGGGGAACACTGAAGCTTTCTTT
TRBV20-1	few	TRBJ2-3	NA	CSPKVGPDTQYF	TGCAGCCCAAAGGTGGGCCCAGATACGCAGTATTTT
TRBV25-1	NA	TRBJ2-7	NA	CASIGQGTYEQYF	TGTGCCAGCATTGGCCAGGGGACCTACGAGCAGTACTTC
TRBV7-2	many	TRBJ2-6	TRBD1	CASSPGGAGANVLTF	TGTGCCAGCAGCCCAGGGGGCGCTGGGGCCAACGTCCTGACTTTC
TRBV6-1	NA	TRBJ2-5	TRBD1	CASSRTGNGQETQYF	TGTGCCAGCAGTAGGACAGGGAACGGGCAAGAGACCCAGTACTTC
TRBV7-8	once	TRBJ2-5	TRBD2	CASRPDAGGETQYF	TGTGCCAGCAGACCCGATGCGGGAGGGGAGACCCAGTACTTC
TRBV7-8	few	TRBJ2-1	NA	CASKRETYVLNEQFF	TGTGCCAGCAAAAGGGAGACATATGTCTTGAATGAGCAGTTCTTC
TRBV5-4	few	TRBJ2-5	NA	CASSSALGTQYF	TGTGCCAGCAGCTCTGCGTTGGGGACCCAGTACTTC
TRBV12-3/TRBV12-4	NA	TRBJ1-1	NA	CASRPPVGRGNTEAFF	TGTGCCAGCAGACCACCTGTGGGACGGGGGAACACTGAAGCTTTCTTT
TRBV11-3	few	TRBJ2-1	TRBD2	CASSLALGASGSRFF	TGTGCCAGCAGCTTAGCCCTAGGGGCTAGCGGGAGTCGGTTCTTC
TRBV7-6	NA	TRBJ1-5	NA	CASSLVAGYGNQPQHF	TGTGCCAGCAGCTTAGTCGCAGGATATGGCAATCAGCCCCAGCATTTT
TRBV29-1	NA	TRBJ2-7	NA	CSVRTGGGAYEQYF	TGCAGCGTTCGGACTGGGGGGGGCGCCTACGAGCAGTACTTC
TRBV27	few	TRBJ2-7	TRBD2	CASSRQTSAAPSRQYF	TGTGCCAGCAGCAGACAAACTAGCGCCGCACCTTCTAGGCAGTACTTC
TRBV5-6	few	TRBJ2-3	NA	CASSLLQGTPDFSTDTQYF	TGTGCCAGCAGCCTTCTTCAGGGGACCCCTGATTTTAGCACAGATACGCAGTATTTT
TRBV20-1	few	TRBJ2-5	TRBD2	CSAQGPPGRGETQYF	TGCAGTGCCCAAGGCCCCCCCGGGAGGGGCGAGACCCAGTACTTC
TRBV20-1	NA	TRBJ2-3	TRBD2	CSARRLAGVTDTQYF	TGCAGTGCTAGAAGACTAGCGGGGGTCACAGATACGCAGTATTTT
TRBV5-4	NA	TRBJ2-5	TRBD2	CASSPLTSGSRETQYF	TGTGCCAGCAGCCCCCTAACTAGCGGGAGTCGGGAGACCCAGTACTTC
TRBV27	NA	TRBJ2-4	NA	CASSLWGADPKNIQYF	TGTGCCAGCAGTTTGTGGGGGGCCGATCCCAAAAACATTCAGTACTTC
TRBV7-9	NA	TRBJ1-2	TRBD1	CASSSTGGRNGYTF	TGTGCCAGCAGCTCGACAGGGGGCAGGAATGGCTACACCTTC
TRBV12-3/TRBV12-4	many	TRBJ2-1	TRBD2	CASSLRVSGRVNEQFF	TGTGCCAGCAGTTTAAGGGTGAGCGGGAGGGTTAATGAGCAGTTCTTC
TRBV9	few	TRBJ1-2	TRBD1	CASSPEGAIRYGYTF	TGTGCCAGCAGCCCTGAGGGGGCCATCCGCTATGGCTACACCTTC
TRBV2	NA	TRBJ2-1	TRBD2	CASRTDVELAGRQFF	TGTGCCAGCAGGACGGACGTGGAGCTAGCGGGGCGGCAGTTCTTC
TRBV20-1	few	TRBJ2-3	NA	CSAPTGTLTDTQYF	TGCAGTGCACCCACAGGTACCCTCACAGATACGCAGTATTTT
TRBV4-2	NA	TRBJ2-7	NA	CASSQESQRFEGEQYF	TGTGCCAGCAGCCAAGAAAGTCAGCGGTTCGAGGGCGAGCAGTACTTC
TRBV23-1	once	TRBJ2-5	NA	CASSRSSVQETQYF	TGCGCCAGCAGCCGCTCATCAGTACAAGAGACCCAGTACTTC